Below, 8 T cell receptor beta chains from the same sample are listed, as sequenced in a study of glioma-infiltrating T cells after dendritic cell vaccination. Measured with immunoSEQ multiplex PCR; TCRdb has only the in-frame clones, and not every one. The data contain over 70,000 clones, about 80% of them seen just once; the ten biggest clones take up roughly 2.2%. Sequencing was performed on blood, taken before dendritic cell vaccination. Receptors were obtained from a human donor with glioblastoma.

This clone was counted once. The V call is TRBV9, the J call TRBJ2-2; 7 bases are shared with TRBD1. Germline V CDR1 and CDR2: SGDLS, YYNGEE. Trimming took 3 bases from V and 4 from J; bases not matched to a gene: 18. The CDR3 runs to 19 residues. The CDR3 DNA reads as TGTGCCAGCAGCGCCCCCGGGACAGCCCCCACAGCGGTCACCGGGGAGCTGTTTTTT. Translating gives CASSAPGTAPTAVTGELFF.

The V gene is TRBV7-6, the J gene TRBJ1-3, with D hard to call. This CDR3 is 18 amino acids long. Deletions cut 0 bases from V and 0 bases from J, with 15 bases between. Germline assignment: CDR1 SGHVS and CDR2 FNYEAQ. The CDR3 region is CASSLATRLTSSGNTIYF. The CDR3 nucleotides are TGTGCCAGCAGCTTAGCTACGAGACTCACAAGCTCTGGAAACACCATATATTTT.

This clone was counted a few times. The V and J genes are TRBV27 and TRBJ1-1; 7 bases are a match to TRBD1. The CDR3 totals 14 residues. Looked up from germline, CDR1 is MNHEY and CDR2 is SMNVEV (reference sequence). The V gene end was trimmed by 6 bases and the J gene end by 2 bases; junction bases not matched to a gene: 6. The CDR3 is CASRRQGGNTEAFF. CDR3 DNA sequence: TGTGCCAGCAGGCGACAGGGAGGTAACACTGAAGCTTTCTTT.

For the CDR3, the DNA is TGTGCCAGCTCCGCGACAGGGGGATGGGAGACCCAGTACTTC. Its translation: CASSATGGWETQYF. This rearrangement joins TRBV18 to TRBJ2-5; 9 nucleotides match TRBD1. The V gene's germline CDR1 is KGHSH and CDR2 LQKENI. J lost 5 bases, V lost 6 bases, and 7 bases had no gene match. The CDR3 runs to 14 residues.

The J gene is TRBJ2-2, the V gene TRBV2; TRBD1 might be the D (6 bases). Deletions cut 3 bases from V and 5 bases from J, with 10 bases between. The CDR3 has 14 residues. Germline-derived CDR1 and CDR2 are SNHLY and FYNNEI. CDR3 amino acids: CASSDRGETGELFF. The CDR3 nucleotides are TGTGCCAGCAGTGACAGGGGTGAGACCGGGGAGCTGTTTTTT.

This rearrangement joins TRBV7-9 to TRBJ1-1, with D uncertain. CDR1 SEHNR and CDR2 FQNEAQ come from the germline V gene (reference sequence). The CDR3 extends over 14 amino acids. V lost 3 bases to trimming and J lost 3 bases, with 11 bases between them. The CDR3 DNA reads as TGTGCCAGCAGCTTTCCCAACAGCTACACTGAAGCTTTCTTT. It encodes CASSFPNSYTEAFF.

CDR3 region: CATSIRGGVASPQPQHF. The CDR3, as DNA: TGTGCCACCAGCATCCGCGGGGGTGTAGCGAGTCCTCAGCCCCAGCATTTT. This sequence joins TRBV15 and TRBJ1-5; perhaps TRBD1 as D (5 bases). This CDR3 comprises 17 residues. From germline, CDR1 is LNHNV and CDR2 YYDKDF (reference sequence). The ends were cut back, 4 bases at V and 6 bases at J, with 22 bases in the middle.

The chain employs TRBV29-1 and TRBJ2-2, with 7 bases fitting TRBD1. This CDR3 has 15 residues. V shed 1 base and J 0 bases; nucleotides not matched to a gene: 2. Germline CDR1 SQVTM, CDR2 ANQGSEA. Here the CDR3 reads CSVEAGTANTGELFF. In DNA, the CDR3 is TGCAGCGTTGAAGCCGGGACAGCGAACACCGGGGAGCTGTTTTTT.